This TCR beta chain was retrieved from a study of cytomegalovirus exposure and HLA in healthy donors. Broader study findings: An ancestry cluster, one associated with Asian ancestry, reportedly showed fewer N-insertions than the approximately 660-donor mean in a later analysis.

The CDR3 is 17 residues long. Germline values: CDR1 MNHEY, CDR2 SMNVEV (reference sequence). Trimming took 4 bases from V and 7 from J, leaving 23 bases between them. In the PCR, 60 Vbeta and 13 Jbeta primers were used. TCRdb keeps only in-frame clones here, not all; method: immunoSEQ multiplex PCR. The table has about 160,000 clones, 80% to 85% seen once; the top ten hold more than 7%. In the case of this clone: Its antigen remains unidentified.

This rearrangement joins TRBV27 to TRBJ2-1, with D possibly TRBD1 on 6 matching bases. The receptor's source is a male donor in good health and CMV-seropositive. Sequenced material: PBMCs. CDR3 amino acids: CASSSTLGQRGRNEQFF. The CDR3 region has the DNA TGTGCCAGCAGTTCCACCCTCGGACAGAGGGGAAGGAATGAGCAGTTCTTC.